What follows are 23 T cell receptor beta chains derived from one specimen sequenced in a study of neurological immune-mediated disorders. MiXCR, applied by TCRdb to the 5' RACE reads, yields one record per CDR3 protein. The sample lists approximately 100,000 distinct CDR3 sequences, under 14% seen once, with around 3.3% in the top ten. Time point of the sample: longitudinal time-point 3. Sequenced material: PBMCs. All receptors come from a female donor with HTLV-1-associated myelopathy (HAM/TSP).

This chain connects TRBV7-9 to TRBJ1-1; D ambiguous. Per the germline V gene, CDR1 is SEHNR and CDR2 is FQNEAQ (reference sequence). V was trimmed by 1 base and J by 6 bases, leaving 9 bases between them. The CDR3 has 13 amino acids. The CDR3 loop reads CASSLGPGAEAFF. The DNA for the CDR3 is TGTGCCAGCAGCTTAGGGCCTGGGGCTGAAGCTTTCTTT.

This clonotype was seen ten or more times. The chain employs TRBV5-1 and TRBJ1-1; no clear D gene. The V end lost 2 bases, the J end lost 1 base, and 3 bases lay between the germline ends. CDR1 and CDR2 (germline): SGHRS, YFSETQ. The CDR3 covers 12 residues. The CDR3 protein is CASSFSNTEAFF. The CDR3 DNA sequence: TGCGCCAGCAGCTTTTCGAACACTGAAGCTTTCTTT.

This clonotype was detected many times. V is TRBV10-3 and J is TRBJ2-1; D is possibly TRBD1 or TRBD2 (5 bases each). Germline CDR1 ENHRY, CDR2 SYGVKD. This CDR3 is 13 amino acids long. The ends were cut back, 10 bases at V and 1 base at J, with 11 bases in the middle. CDR3 bases: TGTGCCAGCCGGGACCAGTCCTACAATGAGCAGTTCTTC. Protein product: CASRDQSYNEQFF.

Many counts were recorded for this clonotype. The CDR3 reads CASSQGVKGNEQYF. CDR3 coding DNA: TGTGCCAGCAGCCAGGGGGTCAAGGGTAACGAGCAGTACTTC. V and J are TRBV6-6 and TRBJ2-7; 7 nucleotides match TRBD1. Germline CDR1 and CDR2: MNHNY and SVGAGI (reference sequence). J gave up 5 bases and V 6 bases, and 10 bases lay outside the gene matches. This CDR3 is built from 14 residues.

This clonotype came up many times. This chain joins TRBV7-9 and TRBJ1-4; D might be TRBD1 (6 bases). CDR1 is SEHNR, CDR2 FQNEAQ, per germline (reference sequence). The V gene lost 4 bases and the J gene lost 8 bases, with 17 bases spanning the gap. The CDR3 has 15 amino acids. The CDR3 sequence is CASSSSLGAGEKLFF. The CDR3 region has the DNA TGTGCCAGCAGCTCATCACTGGGGGCTGGGGAAAAACTGTTTTTT.

This clonotype was recorded many times. The chain links TRBV5-1 to TRBJ1-6, with 7 bases identical to TRBD1. Trimming at V came to 4 bases and at J to 6 bases, leaving 7 bases not matched to a gene. The length of the CDR3 is 15 residues. CDR1 and CDR2 from the germline V gene are SGHRS and YFSETQ. CDR3 protein: CASSLMRDSNSPLHF. DNA for the CDR3: TGCGCCAGCAGCCTGATGCGGGACAGTAATTCACCCCTCCACTTT.

This clonotype was seen repeatedly, ten times or more. CDR3 in amino acids: CASSFPGNTEAFF. CDR3 in DNA: TGCGCCAGCAGCTTCCCAGGCAACACTGAAGCTTTCTTT. This chain connects TRBV5-1 to TRBJ1-1; D is uncertain. Germline lookup yields CDR1 SGHRS and CDR2 YFSETQ. Deletions cut 2 bases from V and 2 bases from J, with 7 bases between. The length of the CDR3 is 13 residues.

This clonotype was recorded many times. The chain is built from TRBV20-1 and TRBJ2-1; D possibly matches TRBD1 or TRBD2 (6 bases each). The CDR3 consists of 15 residues. With 2 bases removed from V and 5 bases from J, the gap between germline ends came to 16 bases. Germline lookup yields CDR1 DFQATT and CDR2 SNEGSKA (reference sequence). CDR3 region: CSARYGDGGNNEQFF. In DNA, the CDR3 is TGCAGTGCTAGATACGGGGACGGGGGCAACAATGAGCAGTTCTTC.

There are many counts of this clonotype. This chain joins TRBV20-1 and TRBJ2-1; D is perhaps TRBD2 (6 bases). The CDR3 totals 15 residues. Germline-derived CDR1 and CDR2 are DFQATT and SNEGSKA (reference sequence). V gave up 0 bases and J gave up 8 bases, with 17 bases separating them. Here the CDR3 reads CSAREAPWGVYEQFF. In DNA, the CDR3 is TGCAGTGCTAGAGAAGCGCCGTGGGGGGTCTATGAGCAGTTCTTC.

V is TRBV7-9 and J is TRBJ2-7; D not certain. The CDR3 sequence is 13 residues long. Germline assignment: CDR1 SEHNR and CDR2 FQNEAQ (reference sequence). Trimming took off 3 bases at V and 6 bases at J, with 12 bases between the two ends. Here the CDR3 DNA reads TGTGCCAGCAGCTTCAGTTTCATGGGCGAGCAGTACTTC. Residues: CASSFSFMGEQYF.

This clonotype showed up many times. The chain uses TRBV6-5 and TRBJ1-2, with no clear D. CDR3 length equals 12 residues. V lost 0 bases to trimming and J lost 10 bases, with 9 bases between them. The V gene's germline CDR1 is MNHEY and CDR2 SVGAGI. CDR3 DNA: TGTGCCAGCAGTTACTCGCGGAGGACCTACACCTTC. This translates into CASSYSRRTYTF.

This clonotype was observed at least ten times. The rearrangement uses TRBV20-1 and TRBJ2-7; D uncertain. Between the trimmed V and J ends, which lost 0 bases and 4 bases, there was a span of 16 bases. Germline CDR1 is DFQATT and CDR2 is SNEGSKA (reference sequence). This CDR3 contains 15 residues. CDR3 sequence reads: CSAREFPQPHYEQYF. The CDR3 coding sequence is TGCAGTGCTAGAGAGTTTCCACAACCCCATTACGAGCAGTACTTC.

This clonotype was found many times. J is TRBJ2-1 and V is TRBV29-1; 9 bases are a match to TRBD1. The CDR3 length is 13 residues. Germline V gene lookup returns CDR1 SQVTM and CDR2 ANQGSEA. After removal of 3 bases from V and 3 bases from J, the junction contained 0 bases not matched to a gene. The CDR3 is CSVEGQGYNEQFF. As DNA, the CDR3 is TGCAGCGTTGAGGGACAGGGCTACAATGAGCAGTTCTTC.

This clonotype was detected many times. The chain employs TRBV6-5 and TRBJ2-2; TRBD2 aligns across 9 bases. Germline CDR1 is MNHEY and CDR2 is SVGAGI. CDR3 length: 16 amino acids. Trimming at V came to 4 bases and at J to 4 bases, leaving 7 bases not matched to a gene. The CDR3 region has the DNA TGTGCCAGCAGTTTCCACTCGACTAGCGGCACCGGGGAGCTGTTTTTT. Its translation: CASSFHSTSGTGELFF.

This clonotype was detected ten times or more. This chain connects TRBV5-6 to TRBJ2-5, with 8 bases aligning to TRBD2. Germline CDR1 reads SGHDT; CDR2 reads YYEEEE. The junction had 10 bases not matched to a gene; V was cut back by 1 base and J by 2 bases. The CDR3 is 17 residues long. CDR3 nucleotide sequence: TGTGCCAGCAGCTTGTCGGGCGGGAGGCACAAACAAGAGACCCAGTACTTC. Encoded protein: CASSLSGGRHKQETQYF.

This clonotype has at least ten counts. The chain combines TRBV5-6 with TRBJ2-7; 8 positions agree with TRBD1. CDR1 is SGHDT, CDR2 YYEEEE, per germline. The CDR3 totals 14 residues. With V trimmed by 7 bases and J by 4 bases, 10 bases remained unmatched. The CDR3 bases are TGTGCCAGCCGCCGAAGACAGGGGTTTTACGAGCAGTACTTC. This gives the protein CASRRRQGFYEQYF.

This clonotype was counted ten times or more. The chain carries TRBV7-9 and TRBJ1-5; D gene ambiguous. The CDR3 runs 13 residues. V lost 3 bases and J lost 2, with 5 bases in between. Germline V gene lookup returns CDR1 SEHNR and CDR2 FQNEAQ (reference sequence). The CDR3 loop is CASSFSGNQPQHF. In DNA, the CDR3 is TGTGCCAGCAGCTTTAGTGGCAATCAGCCCCAGCATTTT.

As regards this clonotype: A read error may account for a junction end that differs from germline. The chain uses TRBV5-1 and TRBJ2-7; D gene ambiguous. Germline V lookup: CDR1 SGHRS, CDR2 YFSETQ. CDR3 length equals 12 residues. CDR3 sequence: CASILAMDEQYF. In DNA, the CDR3 is TGCGCCAGCATCTTGGCCATGGACGAGCAGTACTTC.

This clonotype appeared many times. Here the CDR3 reads CASSLGQIEGEQFF. The CDR3 DNA reads TGCGCCAGCAGCTTGGGACAGATCGAAGGCGAGCAGTTCTTC. The V and J genes are TRBV5-1 and TRBJ2-1, with TRBD1 as a possible D gene (5 bases). The CDR3 extends over 14 amino acids. Trimming took off 0 bases at V and 10 bases at J, with 14 bases between the two ends. Germline assignment: CDR1 SGHRS and CDR2 YFSETQ.

The chain carries TRBV12-3 or TRBV12-4 and TRBJ2-1, with TRBD1 matching over 7 bases. V trimming: 5 bases; J trimming: 4 bases; junction bases outside the gene matches: 2. The CDR3 totals 13 residues. CDR3 residues: CASSRGQYNEQFF. CDR3 DNA sequence: TGTGCCAGCAGTAGGGGACAGTACAATGAGCAGTTCTTC.

This clonotype was seen at least ten times. The genes are TRBV11-2 and TRBJ1-1; no firm D call. This CDR3 is 15 amino acids long. Germline V gene lookup returns CDR1 SGHAT and CDR2 FQNNGV. V lost 1 base to trimming and J lost 0 bases, with 9 bases between them. The CDR3 spells CASSLVGPMNTEAFF. The CDR3 DNA follows: TGTGCCAGCAGCTTAGTCGGACCTATGAACACTGAAGCTTTCTTT.

The table lists this clonotype with many counts. CDR3 bases: TGTCCTACAGGGAAGAATTCACCCCTCCACTTT. Protein sequence: CPTGKNSPLHF. This chain joins TRBV6-5 and TRBJ1-6; D is perhaps TRBD1 (6 bases). There are 11 residues in the CDR3. Germline lookup yields CDR1 MNHEY and CDR2 SVGAGI.

This clonotype has a count of ten or more. V is TRBV29-1 and J is TRBJ1-5; no firm D call. The CDR3 runs 12 residues. Germline CDR1 reads SQVTM; CDR2 reads ANQGSEA. The V end was cut by 6 bases, the J end by 3 bases, with 9 bases between. CDR3 sequence reads: CSVGGNNQPQHF. DNA of the CDR3: TGCAGCGTAGGAGGCAACAATCAGCCCCAGCATTTT.